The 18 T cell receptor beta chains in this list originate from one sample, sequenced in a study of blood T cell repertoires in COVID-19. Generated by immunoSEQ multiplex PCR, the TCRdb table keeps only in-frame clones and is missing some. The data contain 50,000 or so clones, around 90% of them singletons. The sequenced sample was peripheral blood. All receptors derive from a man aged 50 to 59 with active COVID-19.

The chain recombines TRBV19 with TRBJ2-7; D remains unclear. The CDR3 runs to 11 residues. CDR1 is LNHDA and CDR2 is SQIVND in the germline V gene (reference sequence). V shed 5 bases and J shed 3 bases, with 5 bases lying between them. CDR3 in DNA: TGTGCCAGTAGTCGCGACTACGAGCAGTACTTC. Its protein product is CASSRDYEQYF.

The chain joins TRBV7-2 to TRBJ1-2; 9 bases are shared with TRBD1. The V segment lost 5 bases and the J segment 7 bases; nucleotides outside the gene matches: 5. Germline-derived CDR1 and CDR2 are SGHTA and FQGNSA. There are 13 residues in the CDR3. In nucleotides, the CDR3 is TGTGCCAGCAGCCGGACAGGGGCCGGTGGCTACACCTTC. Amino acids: CASSRTGAGGYTF.

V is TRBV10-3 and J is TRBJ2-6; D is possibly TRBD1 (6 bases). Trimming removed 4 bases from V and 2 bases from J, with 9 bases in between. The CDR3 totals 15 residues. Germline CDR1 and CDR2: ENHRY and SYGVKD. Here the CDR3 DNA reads TGTGCCATCAGTGTGACAGGAGCTGGGGCCAACGTCCTGACTTTC. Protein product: CAISVTGAGANVLTF.

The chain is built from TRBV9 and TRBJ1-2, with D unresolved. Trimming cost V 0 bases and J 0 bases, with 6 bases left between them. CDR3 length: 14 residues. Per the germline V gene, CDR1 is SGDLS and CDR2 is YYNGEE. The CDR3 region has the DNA TGTGCCAGCAGCGTAGGATCAGCTAACTATGGCTACACCTTC. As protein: CASSVGSANYGYTF.

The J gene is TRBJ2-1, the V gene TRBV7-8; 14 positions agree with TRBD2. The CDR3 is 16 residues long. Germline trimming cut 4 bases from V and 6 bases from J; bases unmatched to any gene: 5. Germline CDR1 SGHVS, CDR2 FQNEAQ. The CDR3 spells CASSSPGLAGANEQFF. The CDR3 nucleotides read TGTGCCAGCAGCTCTCCGGGACTAGCGGGAGCCAATGAGCAGTTCTTC.

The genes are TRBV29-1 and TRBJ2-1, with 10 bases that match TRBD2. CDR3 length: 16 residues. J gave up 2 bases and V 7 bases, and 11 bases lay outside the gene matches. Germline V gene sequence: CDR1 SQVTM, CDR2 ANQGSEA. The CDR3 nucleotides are TGCAGCGCCTGTCCTACTAGCGGGACCGCCTACAATGAGCAGTTCTTC. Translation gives CSACPTSGTAYNEQFF.

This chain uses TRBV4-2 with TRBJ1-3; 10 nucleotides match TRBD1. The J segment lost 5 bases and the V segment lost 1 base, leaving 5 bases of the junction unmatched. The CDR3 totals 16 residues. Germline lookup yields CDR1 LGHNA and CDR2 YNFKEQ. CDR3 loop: CASSQGGQGIRNTIYF. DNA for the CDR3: TGTGCCAGCAGCCAAGGGGGACAGGGGATCAGAAACACCATATATTTT.

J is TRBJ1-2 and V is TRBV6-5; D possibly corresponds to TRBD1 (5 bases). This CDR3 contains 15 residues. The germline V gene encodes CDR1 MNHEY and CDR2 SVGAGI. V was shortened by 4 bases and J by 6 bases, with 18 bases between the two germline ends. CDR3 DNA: TGTGCCAGCAGTTCGGGGGTAGGCGTTCCTGATGGCTACACCTTC. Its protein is CASSSGVGVPDGYTF.

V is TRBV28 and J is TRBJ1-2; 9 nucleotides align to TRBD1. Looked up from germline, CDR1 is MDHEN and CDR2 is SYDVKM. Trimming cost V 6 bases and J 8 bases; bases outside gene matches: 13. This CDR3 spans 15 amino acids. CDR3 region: CASSPSTGGVEGYTF. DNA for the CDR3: TGTGCCAGCAGCCCCTCCACAGGGGGCGTGGAGGGCTACACCTTC.

The CDR3 region has the DNA TGTGCCAGCAGCTTAATGGCGGAGGACACCGGGGAGCTGTTTTTT. This sequence encodes CASSLMAEDTGELFF. V is TRBV7-9 and J is TRBJ2-2, with D tentatively TRBD2 (5 bases). Trimming shortened V by 2 bases and J by 3 bases, and 10 bases separated the two germline ends. This CDR3 has 15 amino acids. The germline CDR1 and CDR2 sequences are SEHNR and FQNEAQ (reference sequence).

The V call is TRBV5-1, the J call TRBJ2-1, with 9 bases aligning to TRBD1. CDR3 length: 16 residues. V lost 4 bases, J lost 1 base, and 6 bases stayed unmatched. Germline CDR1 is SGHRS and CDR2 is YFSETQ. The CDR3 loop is CASSTAGTGSYNEQFF. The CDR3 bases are TGCGCCAGCAGCACGGCCGGGACAGGGTCCTACAATGAGCAGTTCTTC.

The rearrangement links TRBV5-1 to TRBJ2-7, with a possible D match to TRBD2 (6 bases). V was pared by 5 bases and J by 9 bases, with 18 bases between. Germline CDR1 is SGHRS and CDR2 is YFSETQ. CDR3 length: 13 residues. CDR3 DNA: TGCGCCAGCAGAATCCCTCCGGGGGAGAGGCAGTACTTC. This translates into CASRIPPGERQYF.

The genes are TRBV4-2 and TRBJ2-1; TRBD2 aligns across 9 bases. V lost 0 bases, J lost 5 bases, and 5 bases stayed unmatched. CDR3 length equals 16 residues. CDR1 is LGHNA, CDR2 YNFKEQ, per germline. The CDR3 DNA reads TGTGCCAGCAGCCAAGAGGGTAGCGGGAGACACAATGAGCAGTTCTTC. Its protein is CASSQEGSGRHNEQFF.

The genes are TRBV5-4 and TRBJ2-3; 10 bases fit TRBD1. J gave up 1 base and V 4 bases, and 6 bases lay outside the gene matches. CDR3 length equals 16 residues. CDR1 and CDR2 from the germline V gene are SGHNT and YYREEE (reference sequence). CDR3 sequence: CASSNDRGHRTDTQYF. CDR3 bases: TGTGCCAGCAGCAACGACAGGGGGCATCGCACAGATACGCAGTATTTT.

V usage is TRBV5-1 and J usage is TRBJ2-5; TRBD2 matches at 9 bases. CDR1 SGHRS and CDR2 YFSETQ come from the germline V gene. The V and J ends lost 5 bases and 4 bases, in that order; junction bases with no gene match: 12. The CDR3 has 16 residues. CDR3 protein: CASSRRSSGTRETQYF. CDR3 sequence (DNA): TGCGCCAGCAGTCGGCGGTCTAGCGGGACCCGAGAGACCCAGTACTTC.

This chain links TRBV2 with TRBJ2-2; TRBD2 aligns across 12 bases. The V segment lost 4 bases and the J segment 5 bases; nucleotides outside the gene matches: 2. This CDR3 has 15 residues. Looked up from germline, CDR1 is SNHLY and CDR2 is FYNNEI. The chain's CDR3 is CASSGLAGATGELFF. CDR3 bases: TGTGCCAGCAGTGGACTAGCGGGAGCTACCGGGGAGCTGTTTTTT.

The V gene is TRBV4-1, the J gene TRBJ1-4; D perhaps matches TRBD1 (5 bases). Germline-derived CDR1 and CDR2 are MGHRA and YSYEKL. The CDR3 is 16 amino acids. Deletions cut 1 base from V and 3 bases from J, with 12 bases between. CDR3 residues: CASSQGQGGSNEKLFF. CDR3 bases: TGCGCCAGCAGCCAAGGGCAGGGCGGCTCTAATGAAAAACTGTTTTTT.

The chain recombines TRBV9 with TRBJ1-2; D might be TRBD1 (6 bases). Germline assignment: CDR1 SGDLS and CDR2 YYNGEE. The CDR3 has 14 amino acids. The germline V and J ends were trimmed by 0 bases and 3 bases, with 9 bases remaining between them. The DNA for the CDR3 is TGTGCCAGCAGCGTAGACAGGGTACACTATGGCTACACCTTC. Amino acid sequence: CASSVDRVHYGYTF. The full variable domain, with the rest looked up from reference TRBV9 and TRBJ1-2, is DSGVTQTPKHLITATGQRVTLRCSPRSGDLSVYWYQQSLDQGLQFLIQYYNGEERAKGNILERFSAQQFPDLHSELNLSSLELGDSALYFCASSVDRVHYGYTFGSGTRLTVV.